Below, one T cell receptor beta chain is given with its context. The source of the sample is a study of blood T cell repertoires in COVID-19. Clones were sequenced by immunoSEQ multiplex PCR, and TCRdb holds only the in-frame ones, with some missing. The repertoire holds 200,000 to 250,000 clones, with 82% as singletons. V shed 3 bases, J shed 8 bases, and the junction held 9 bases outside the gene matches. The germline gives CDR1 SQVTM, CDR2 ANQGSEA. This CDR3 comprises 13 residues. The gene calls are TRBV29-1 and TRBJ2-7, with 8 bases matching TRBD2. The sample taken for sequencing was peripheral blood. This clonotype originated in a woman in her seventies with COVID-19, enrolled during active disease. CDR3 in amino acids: CSVDISGAGQQYF. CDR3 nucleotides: TGCAGCGTTGATATTAGCGGGGCGGGCCAGCAGTACTTC.